This TCR beta chain was obtained from a study of cytomegalovirus exposure and HLA in healthy donors. Whole-study findings and limits: Later analysis associated a missense DCLRE1C variant with TCR beta V- and J-gene trimming. Follow-up analysis found HLA locus-dependent TCR association rates, highest for DRB1 and lowest for HLA-C.

Details on this clone: Its antigen remains unknown.

Primers for the PCR totalled 60 Vbeta and 13 Jbeta. The assay was immunoSEQ multiplex PCR, and TCRdb's table has in-frame clones only and misses some. Found here are around 95,000 clones, around 73% of them singletons; the top ten hold over 3.5%. The CDR3 has 12 amino acids. In germline, CDR1 is SNHLY, CDR2 FYNNEI. Trimming took 9 bases from V and 2 from J; bases not matched to a gene: 0. Material: PBMCs. The genes are TRBV2 and TRBJ1-3, with TRBD1 identical over 8 bases. This sequence was found in a middle-aged woman in good health and CMV-seropositive. DNA of the CDR3: TGTGCCAGGACAGGGGCTGGAAACACCATATATTTT. Residues: CARTGAGNTIYF.